The sample holds a few counts of the clone carrying this T cell receptor (beta chain). The data originate from a study of T cell changes during pregnancy in multiple sclerosis. Trimming took off 2 bases at V and 10 bases at J, with 12 bases between the two ends. CDR3 length: 14 residues. CDR1 is MGHDK and CDR2 is SYGVNS in the germline V gene. Data came from immunoSEQ multiplex PCR; TCRdb stores just in-frame clones and leaves some out. The data contain tens of thousands of clones, almost 90% of them singletons. The sequenced sample was peripheral blood, obtained after pregnancy. This chain joins TRBV25-1 and TRBJ1-6; tentatively, D is TRBD1 (5 bases). The receptor was isolated from a female donor in good health, enrolled as a control in a pregnancy study. Here the CDR3 DNA reads TGTGCCAGCAGTGAACCCAGGGCCGGGTCACCCCTCCACTTT. This encodes CASSEPRAGSPLHF.